The 6 T cell receptor beta chains reported below all come from one sample, sequenced in a study of CD8+ T cells in alopecia areata. Following extraction, RNA underwent reverse transcription to cDNA, which served as the sequencing template. Clones were sequenced by immunoSEQ multiplex PCR, and TCRdb holds only the in-frame ones, with some missing. The sample lists around 210,000 clones, roughly 64% occurring once. Stated treatment: oral pan-JAK inhibitor, 5-10 mg twice daily. The sequenced sample was CD4+ T cells sorted from blood, obtained at week 4, from a patient treated with tofacitinib. The source is a human donor with alopecia areata.

The CDR3 sequence: CAWRMSGGTEAFF. The CDR3 DNA reads as TGTGCCTGGAGGATGTCAGGGGGCACTGAAGCTTTCTTT. The rearrangement links TRBV30 to TRBJ1-1; 7 bases line up with TRBD1. V shed 3 bases, J shed 4 bases, and the junction held 5 bases outside the gene matches. In germline, CDR1 is GTSNPN, CDR2 SVGIG (reference sequence). The CDR3 spans 13 residues. The full variable domain, in which reference TRBV30 and TRBJ1-1 provide the parts outside the CDR3, is SQTIHQWPATLVQPVGSPLSLECTVEGTSNPNLYWYRQAAGRGLQLLFYSVGIGQISSEVPQNLSASRPQDRQFILSSKKLLLSDSGFYLCAWRMSGGTEAFFGQGTRLTVV.

The rearrangement links TRBV29-1 to TRBJ2-7; D remains unclear. CDR1 is SQVTM and CDR2 is ANQGSEA in the germline V gene. The CDR3 runs 11 residues. The germline V and J ends were trimmed by 4 bases and 4 bases, with 8 bases remaining between them. The DNA of the CDR3 is TGCAGCGTTGGTAAAGCTTACGAGCAGTACTTC. Its translation: CSVGKAYEQYF.

Here the CDR3 reads CASGASWGETQYF. The CDR3 region has the DNA TGTGCTAGTGGGGCCTCGTGGGGAGAGACCCAGTACTTC. The rearrangement links TRBV12-5 to TRBJ2-5; D gene unclear. Deletions cut 6 bases from V and 4 bases from J, with 12 bases between. The CDR3 is made up of 13 amino acids. Germline V CDR1 and CDR2: LGHNT, FRNRAP.

The chain has TRBV7-2 and TRBJ1-2; 7 nucleotides match TRBD1. The CDR3 consists of 14 residues. Germline V gives CDR1 SGHTA, CDR2 FQGNSA. V was clipped by 6 bases and J by 2 bases; unmatched bases: 6. Written as DNA, the CDR3 is TGTGCCAGCAGTTTCGACAGGGCGAACTATGGCTACACCTTC. It encodes CASSFDRANYGYTF. The full variable domain, rest sourced from reference TRBV7-2 and TRBJ1-2, is GAGVSQSPSNKVTEKGKDVELRCDPISGHTALYWYRQSLGQGLEFLIYFQGNSAPDKSGLPSDRFSAERTGGSVSTLTIQRTQQEDSAVYLCASSFDRANYGYTFGSGTRLTVV.

This clone was recorded a few times. This sample also contains other DNA sequences that code for the same CDR3. J is TRBJ2-3 and V is TRBV7-2; perhaps TRBD1 as D (6 bases). CDR3 length: 14 amino acids. The germline V and J ends were trimmed by 3 bases and 1 base, with 8 bases remaining between them. Germline V gene sequence: CDR1 SGHTA, CDR2 FQGNSA. The CDR3 spells CASSFAGGTDTQYF. CDR3 in DNA: TGTGCCAGCAGCTTCGCAGGGGGCACAGATACGCAGTATTTT. Full variable domain (remainder filled in from reference TRBV7-2 and TRBJ2-3): GAGVSQSPSNKVTEKGKDVELRCDPISGHTALYWYRQSLGQGLEFLIYFQGNSAPDKSGLPSDRFSAERTGGSVSTLTIQRTQQEDSAVYLCASSFAGGTDTQYFGPGTRLTVL.

This clone has just a few counts. V and J are TRBV29-1 and TRBJ2-1, with D perhaps matching TRBD1 or TRBD2 (6 bases each). Germline V CDR1 and CDR2: SQVTM, ANQGSEA. The V gene lost 0 bases and the J gene lost 3 bases, with 18 bases spanning the gap. This CDR3 spans 17 amino acids. CDR3 sequence reads: CSVEDRAGTPHYNEQFF. CDR3 coding DNA: TGCAGCGTTGAAGATAGGGCGGGGACACCCCACTACAATGAGCAGTTCTTC.